Presented here are 7 T cell receptor delta chains from one specimen sequenced in a study of Vδ1+ human thymocytes. The study's findings and limits: Highly polyclonal TRG and TRD repertoires with Gaussian CDR3 length distributions appeared in thymus.

These receptors' targets are unknown. Sequences come from RNA converted to cDNA by reverse transcription. CDR3 amplicons came from multiplex PCR with pooled V-gene forward and constant-region reverse primers. TCRdb repeated clone calling on the multiplex PCR reads with CATT. This table holds about 55,000 delta-chain clones, approximately 15% found once. Sequences were obtained from Vdelta1+ gamma-delta thymocytes from the thymus. Regarding subset: FACS-sorted CD3+ TCRalphabeta- TCRVdelta1+ TCRVdelta2- thymocytes. These receptors were collected from a boy under three years old who had congenital heart surgery.

The chain recombines TRDV1 with TRDJ1, with 13 positions matching TRDD3. The CDR3 totals 22 residues. V was clipped by 4 bases and J by 3 bases; unmatched bases: 23. Germline V gene data show CDR1 as TSWWSYY and CDR2 as QGS. In DNA, the CDR3 is TGTGCTCTTGGGGGGAGTCTTTACCACTCCTACTGGGGGATACGCTTTTCCGATAAACTCATCTTT. This encodes CALGGSLYHSYWGIRFSDKLIF.

This clone was observed a few times. V is TRDV1 and J is TRDJ1; possibly TRDD2 for D (6 bases). Germline CDR1 is TSWWSYY and CDR2 is QGS. This CDR3 has 16 residues. The V and J ends lost 6 bases and 7 bases respectively, with 24 bases between them. The CDR3 here is CALGWGLPGSAGKLIF. In nucleotides, the CDR3 is TGTGCTCTTGGTTGGGGCCTTCCCGGTTCTGCTGGTAAACTCATCTTT.

The gene calls are TRDV1 and TRDJ1, with 10 nucleotides matching TRDD3. Germline-derived CDR1 and CDR2 are TSWWSYY and QGS. The CDR3 totals 21 residues. V lost 3 bases and J lost 1; bases outside the gene matches: 20. The CDR3: CALGEISPSNGGYAVTDKLIF. The CDR3 nucleotides read TGTGCTCTTGGGGAGATCTCCCCAAGCAACGGGGGATACGCGGTCACCGATAAACTCATCTTT.

The chain is built from TRDV1 and TRDJ1; 7 bases are a match to TRDD3. The germline V gene encodes CDR1 TSWWSYY and CDR2 QGS. The CDR3 contains 16 residues. V shed 5 bases, J shed 0 bases, and the junction held 9 bases outside the gene matches. Here the CDR3 reads CALGPPWGKYTDKLIF. CDR3 nucleotide sequence: TGTGCTCTTGGGCCCCCTTGGGGGAAGTACACCGATAAACTCATCTTT.

The chain recombines TRDV1 with TRDJ1, with 7 nucleotides matching TRDD3. V lost 2 bases, J lost 0 bases, and 12 bases stayed unmatched. The length of the CDR3 is 18 residues. Germline V CDR1 and CDR2: TSWWSYY, QGS. This chain's CDR3 is CALGEARLGSLYTDKLIF. In DNA, the CDR3 is TGTGCTCTTGGGGAAGCCAGACTGGGGTCGCTGTACACCGATAAACTCATCTTT.

This clone was observed a handful of times. V usage is TRDV1 and J usage is TRDJ1, with TRDD3 identical over 11 bases. The CDR3 is made up of 26 amino acids. V lost 3 bases to trimming and J lost 0 bases; unmatched junction nucleotides: 33. The germline CDR1 and CDR2 sequences are TSWWSYY and QGS. DNA of the CDR3: TGTGCTCTTGGGGATCCCTTAGCCCCTTTCTTAGTAAGCCAGTACTGGGGGATAGAAGACACCGATAAACTCATCTTT. This translates into CALGDPLAPFLVSQYWGIEDTDKLIF.

In this sample, this clone turned up a few times. This chain links TRDV1 with TRDJ1; 9 bases map to TRDD3. V was pared by 2 bases and J by 7 bases, with 23 bases of the junction left unmatched. The CDR3 loop spans 20 amino acids. CDR1 and CDR2 from the germline V gene are TSWWSYY and QGS. The CDR3 DNA reads TGTGCTCTTGGGGAATACCCACGTTCCTTACCGGGGGATACTCGGGCTAAACTCATCTTT. This gives the protein CALGEYPRSLPGDTRAKLIF.